This T cell receptor (beta chain) was sequenced in a study of blood T cell repertoires in COVID-19 (TCRdb year 2020). Some background on the complete study: Samples covering the acute and convalescent phases of COVID-19 were provided by collaborators in the United States, Italy and Spain. The prospective study material was composed of cDNA or gDNA derived from T cells, B-cell-depleted T cells, or PBMCs. Subjects who had been exposed to COVID-19, were actively infected with it, or had recovered from it provided the deeply sampled blood TCRbeta repertoires that made up the dataset. A freely available public database, intended as a resource for researchers studying the immune response to SARS-CoV-2, is where the repertoires were released. The samples were drawn from two sources: the first 160 participants of the ongoing ImmuneRACE study, and 1,000 to 1,500 subjects contributed by 6 global collaborators. The sample metadata nearly always contained a de-identified subject ID, COVID-19 status, age in years and sex. Where available, HLA class I and class II types were taken from metadata supplied by the sample provider and were not determined by assay-based typing. Results and caveats for the whole study, not just this receptor: The quantity of clinical and demographic metadata differed by source and by participant and was supplied without curation.

TCRbeta CDR3 regions were amplified from genomic DNA by means of the immunoSEQ Assay, a bias-controlled multiplex PCR. On the study's bioinformatics: Nucleated cell counts per sample were estimated from amplification of reference gene primers within the assay. Sequence reads were collapsed and filtered to measure the absolute abundance of every unique TCRbeta CDR3 rearrangement. Productive Simpson clonality was computed per sample as the square root of Simpson's diversity index over productive rearrangements. TCRdb limited this immuneACCESS table to in-frame rearrangements with V and J called. A share of clones is missing; checked studies link under half to unresolved V genes, and the rest is unexplained. V, J and clone size are taken as reported in that table, and D and trimming were inferred from the DNA itself. The sample includes roughly 230,000 clones, with around four fifths observed a single time. The top ten clonotypes cover around 6.5% of the sample.

Whole blood was collected in K2EDTA tubes by collaborating institutions according to the institutions' own protocols. Collaborator samples were shipped for TCRbeta analysis as frozen whole blood, isolated PBMCs, or DNA extracted from either sample type. A note on this clone: Its antigen is still unknown. Per-nucleotide qualities are absent, and no much larger clonotype sits a single base away.

V is cut by 2 bases and J by 6 bases, and the space between the germline ends is 10 bases. The germline V gene supplies CDR1 LGHNT and CDR2 FRNRAP. There are 14 amino acids in the CDR3, from cysteine to phenylalanine inclusive. Only the CDR3 portion is preserved as DNA: 42 bases, with reading frame beginning at the first base. The rearrangement joined TRBV12-5 to TRBJ2-2; TRBD1 could be the D gene, as 5 bases match. Sequencing was carried out using peripheral blood. The sequence came from a woman in her fifties or sixties with active or convalescent COVID-19. At the DNA level, the sequence is TGTGCTAGTGGTTTGTCTCTAGGGGCCGGGGAGCTGTTTTTT. Translated, it reads CASGLSLGAGELFF.